Each of the 19 T cell receptor beta chains below was sequenced from the same sample in a study of blood T cells in healthy people across ages. Primers used in a second PCR of roughly 6 to 11 cycles were a sample-barcoded 5' primer and a J-beta primer mix. TCRdb reanalysed the 5' RACE reads using MiXCR and keeps one entry per CDR3 protein. The table records about 970,000 distinct CDR3 sequences, about 51% of them present only once. Sequencing input: blood. Receptors originate from a woman in her sixties in good health.

The chain has TRBV12-3 or TRBV12-4 and TRBJ2-2, with 7 bases fitting TRBD1. Germline trimming cut 6 bases from V and 7 bases from J; bases unmatched to any gene: 11. The CDR3 runs 15 residues. The CDR3 DNA reads TGTGCCAGCAGGCATGGAAGTAACAGGGGCGGGGAGCTGTTTTTT. Its translation is CASRHGSNRGGELFF.

This clonotype was detected only a few times. This chain links TRBV20-1 with TRBJ2-1, with a possible D match to TRBD2 (5 bases). The germline gives CDR1 DFQATT, CDR2 SNEGSKA (reference sequence). The CDR3 has 14 amino acids. Trimming shortened V by 2 bases and J by 4 bases, and 12 bases separated the two germline ends. Written as DNA, the CDR3 is TGCAGTGCTAGAAGCGGAGAGGGTTACAATGAGCAGTTCTTC. Translating it yields CSARSGEGYNEQFF.

The chain is built from TRBV4-2 and TRBJ2-7; D may be TRBD2 (5 bases). CDR1 is LGHNA and CDR2 is YNFKEQ in the germline V gene. Trimming pared 3 bases from V and 2 bases from J, leaving 14 bases between. The CDR3 extends over 15 amino acids. CDR3 coding DNA: TGTGCCAGCAGCCAGAGACGAGCGGTAGCCTACGAGCAGTACTTC. This encodes CASSQRRAVAYEQYF.

There are a few counts of this clonotype. The chain joins TRBV4-3 to TRBJ1-6; TRBD1 agrees at 8 bases. Germline trimming cut 8 bases from V and 7 bases from J; bases unmatched to any gene: 4. Germline V CDR1 and CDR2: LGHNA, YSLEER. There are 13 residues in the CDR3. The CDR3 coding sequence is TGCGCCAGCGGGAACAGGGGGAATTCACCCCTCCACTTT. Amino acids: CASGNRGNSPLHF.

J is TRBJ2-7 and V is TRBV20-1, with D hard to call. Trimming cost V 3 bases and J 3 bases, with 12 bases left between them. The CDR3 contains 13 residues. CDR1 DFQATT and CDR2 SNEGSKA come from the germline V gene (reference sequence). CDR3 sequence reads: CSASRATGYEQYF. DNA of the CDR3: TGCAGTGCTAGTCGCGCGACCGGCTACGAGCAGTACTTC.

The gene calls are TRBV27 and TRBJ2-7; 8 bases match TRBD2. CDR1 MNHEY and CDR2 SMNVEV come from the germline V gene (reference sequence). The junction had 4 bases not matched to a gene; V was cut back by 3 bases and J by 3 bases. CDR3 size: 14 residues. The CDR3 here is CASSFRTSHYEQYF. As DNA, the CDR3 is TGTGCCAGCAGTTTCAGGACTAGCCACTACGAGCAGTACTTC.

The chain links TRBV9 to TRBJ2-2, with a possible D match to TRBD1 (6 bases). Trimming removed 2 bases from V and 5 bases from J, with 13 bases in between. The germline V gene encodes CDR1 SGDLS and CDR2 YYNGEE. The CDR3 is 15 residues long. CDR3 region: CASSVEGGRTGELFF. The CDR3, as DNA: TGTGCCAGCAGCGTTGAAGGGGGTAGAACCGGGGAGCTGTTTTTT.

The chain is built from TRBV7-9 and TRBJ2-1; D is tentatively TRBD1 or TRBD2 (6 bases each). The CDR3 is made up of 13 amino acids. Looked up from germline, CDR1 is SEHNR and CDR2 is FQNEAQ (reference sequence). Trimming pared 5 bases from V and 10 bases from J, leaving 15 bases between. CDR3 in amino acids: CASSPLGGKEQFF. DNA of the CDR3: TGTGCCAGCAGCCCCCTCGGGGGCAAGGAGCAGTTCTTC. The variable domain in full, completed from reference TRBV7-9 and TRBJ2-1, reads DTGVSQNPRHKITKRGQNVTFRCDPISEHNRLYWYRQTLGQGPEFLTYFQNEAQLEKSRLLSDRFSAERPKGSFSTLEIQRTEQGDSAMYLCASSPLGGKEQFFGPGTRLTVL.

This clonotype came up a few times. J is TRBJ2-3 and V is TRBV3-1, with a tentative D call TRBD1 (5 bases). Trimming took 0 bases from V and 10 from J, leaving 8 bases between them. Germline V gene data show CDR1 as LGHDT and CDR2 as YNNKEL (reference sequence). The CDR3 runs 12 residues. The CDR3 loop reads CASSQDLGAQYF. In nucleotides, the CDR3 is TGTGCCAGCAGCCAAGATCTAGGGGCGCAGTATTTT.

The rearrangement uses TRBV6-1 and TRBJ2-5; tentatively, D is TRBD1 (5 bases). CDR3 length: 12 amino acids. Between the trimmed V and J ends, which lost 7 bases and 11 bases, there was a span of 17 bases. The germline gives CDR1 MNHNS, CDR2 SASEGT. The CDR3 region has the DNA TGTGCCAGCACCGAAAGGGGATGGGGTCAGTACTTC. Amino acid sequence: CASTERGWGQYF.

This clonotype was observed many times. V usage is TRBV2 and J usage is TRBJ2-6, with 10 bases lining up with TRBD1. The CDR3 length is 17 residues. The germline V gene encodes CDR1 SNHLY and CDR2 FYNNEI. V was clipped by 6 bases and J by 1 base; unmatched bases: 6. The CDR3 DNA follows: TGTGCCAGCAGAAGGGACAGGGGATCTTCTGGGGCCAACGTCCTGACTTTC. It codes for CASRRDRGSSGANVLTF. Combining the CDR3 with reference TRBV2 and TRBJ2-6 gives the whole variable domain EPEVTQTPSHQVTQMGQEVILRCVPISNHLYFYWYRQILGQKVEFLVSFYNNEISEKSEIFDDQFSVERPDGSNFTLKIRSTKLEDSAMYFCASRRDRGSSGANVLTFGAGSRLTVL.

The chain has TRBV20-1 and TRBJ1-5; a weak D match, TRBD1 (6 bases). In germline, CDR1 is DFQATT, CDR2 SNEGSKA (reference sequence). V lost 3 bases, J lost 0 bases, and 12 bases lay in between. The CDR3 extends over 15 amino acids. The CDR3 DNA sequence: TGCAGTGCTAGTCCACAGGGACATAGCAATCAGCCCCAGCATTTT. Translation: CSASPQGHSNQPQHF.

The V call is TRBV20-1, the J call TRBJ1-2; D remains unclear. Germline loops: CDR1 DFQATT, CDR2 SNEGSKA (reference sequence). V gave up 3 bases and J gave up 10 bases, with 18 bases separating them. The CDR3 loop spans 13 amino acids. CDR3: CSAREPAYTDYTF. In nucleotides, the CDR3 is TGCAGTGCTAGGGAACCGGCGTACACTGACTACACCTTC.

A few counts support this clonotype. The gene calls are TRBV7-9 and TRBJ1-2; 8 bases match TRBD1. V was pared by 4 bases and J by 1 base, with 5 bases of the junction left unmatched. The CDR3 has 15 residues. The germline gives CDR1 SEHNR, CDR2 FQNEAQ (reference sequence). CDR3 coding DNA: TGTGCCAGCAGCTACGGACAGGGATATAACTATGGCTACACCTTC. Its translation is CASSYGQGYNYGYTF.

The rearrangement links TRBV29-1 to TRBJ2-4; D possibly corresponds to TRBD1 (5 bases). Germline values: CDR1 SQVTM, CDR2 ANQGSEA. Trimming stripped 3 bases from V and 5 bases from J, with 14 bases between. The CDR3 is 14 residues long. The DNA of the CDR3 is TGCAGCGTTGAGGCCCAAGGGGCCCAAAACATTCAGTACTTC. It codes for CSVEAQGAQNIQYF.

V usage is TRBV12-3 or TRBV12-4 and J usage is TRBJ2-5, with 13 bases lining up with TRBD2. Near its end, the DNA agrees better with TRBJ2-7, so the J call may be wrong. CDR3 size: 16 residues. The CDR3 reads CASTRGLAGPTYEQYF. CDR3 nucleotide sequence: TGTGCCAGCACGAGGGGACTAGCGGGACCCACCTACGAGCAGTACTTC.

This chain uses TRBV27 with TRBJ2-1; 10 nucleotides align to TRBD2. The CDR3 is 18 amino acids. CDR1 is MNHEY, CDR2 SMNVEV, per germline (reference sequence). V shed 4 bases, J shed 5 bases, and the junction held 14 bases outside the gene matches. The CDR3 region is CASSSVSLAGVVHNEQFF. The CDR3 DNA reads TGTGCCAGCAGTTCAGTCAGTCTAGCGGGAGTTGTGCACAATGAGCAGTTCTTC.

The chain combines TRBV12-3 or TRBV12-4 with TRBJ2-3, with unresolved D. V lost 5 bases and J lost 15, with 15 bases in between. The CDR3 consists of 11 residues. The CDR3 coding sequence is TGTGCCAGCAGTAGCGCAGATGTGGAATATTTT. Translated, it gives CASSSADVEYF.

The V gene is TRBV20-1, the J gene TRBJ2-1; the D gene is possibly TRBD1 (6 bases). V shed 7 bases and J shed 3 bases, with 13 bases lying between them. Germline loops: CDR1 DFQATT, CDR2 SNEGSKA (reference sequence). This CDR3 has 13 amino acids. The CDR3 DNA reads TGCAGTGTTGGGACAACTGACTACAATGAGCAGTTCTTC. Its translation: CSVGTTDYNEQFF.